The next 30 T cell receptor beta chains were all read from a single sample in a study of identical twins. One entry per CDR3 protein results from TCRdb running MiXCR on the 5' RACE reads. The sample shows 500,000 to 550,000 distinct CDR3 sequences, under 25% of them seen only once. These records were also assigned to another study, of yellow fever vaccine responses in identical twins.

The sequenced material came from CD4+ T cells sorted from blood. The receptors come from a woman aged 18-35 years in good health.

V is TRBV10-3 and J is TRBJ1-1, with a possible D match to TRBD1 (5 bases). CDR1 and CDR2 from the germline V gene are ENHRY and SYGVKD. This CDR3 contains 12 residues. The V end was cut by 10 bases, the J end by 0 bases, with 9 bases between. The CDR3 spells CATQGVNTEAFF. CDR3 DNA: TGTGCCACCCAGGGAGTGAACACTGAAGCTTTCTTT.

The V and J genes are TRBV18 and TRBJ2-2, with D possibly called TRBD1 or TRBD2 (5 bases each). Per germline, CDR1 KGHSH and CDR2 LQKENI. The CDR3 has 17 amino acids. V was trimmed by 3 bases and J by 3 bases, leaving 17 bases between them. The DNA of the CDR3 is TGTGCCAGCTCACCGGGCAGGCAGGGAGCGCACACCGGGGAGCTGTTTTTT. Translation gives CASSPGRQGAHTGELFF.

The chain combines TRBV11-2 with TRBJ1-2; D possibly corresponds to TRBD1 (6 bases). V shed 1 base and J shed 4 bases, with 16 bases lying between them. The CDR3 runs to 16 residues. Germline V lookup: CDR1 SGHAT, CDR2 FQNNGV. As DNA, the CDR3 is TGTGCCAGCAGCTTAGTTGGGTCCGGCAGGGGCTATGGCTACACCTTC. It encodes CASSLVGSGRGYGYTF.

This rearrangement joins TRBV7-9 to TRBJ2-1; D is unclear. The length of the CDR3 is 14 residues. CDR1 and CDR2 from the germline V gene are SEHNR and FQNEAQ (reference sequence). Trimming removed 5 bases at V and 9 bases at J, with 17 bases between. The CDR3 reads CASSPPTALAEQFF. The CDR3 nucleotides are TGTGCCAGCAGCCCACCGACTGCCCTGGCTGAGCAGTTCTTC.

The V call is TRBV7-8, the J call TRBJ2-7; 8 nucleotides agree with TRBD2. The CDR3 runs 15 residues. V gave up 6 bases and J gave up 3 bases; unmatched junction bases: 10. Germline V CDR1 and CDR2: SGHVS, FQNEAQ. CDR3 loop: CASSYSRTSNYEQYF. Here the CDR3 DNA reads TGTGCCAGCAGTTACTCCAGGACTAGCAACTACGAGCAGTACTTC.

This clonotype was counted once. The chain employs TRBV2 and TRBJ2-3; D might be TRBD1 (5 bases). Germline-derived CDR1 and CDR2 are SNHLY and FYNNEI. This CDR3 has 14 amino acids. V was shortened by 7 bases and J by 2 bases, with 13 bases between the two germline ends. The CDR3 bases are TGTGCCAGCATCAAGGGGAAATTCACAGATACGCAGTATTTT. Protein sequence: CASIKGKFTDTQYF.

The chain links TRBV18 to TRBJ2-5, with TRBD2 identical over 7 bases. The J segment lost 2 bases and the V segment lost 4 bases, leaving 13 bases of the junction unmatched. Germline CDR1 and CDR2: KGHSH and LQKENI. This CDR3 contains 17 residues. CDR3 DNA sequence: TGTGCCAGCTCACGCACATACTCTAGCGGCGGTCAAGAGACCCAGTACTTC. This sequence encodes CASSRTYSSGGQETQYF.

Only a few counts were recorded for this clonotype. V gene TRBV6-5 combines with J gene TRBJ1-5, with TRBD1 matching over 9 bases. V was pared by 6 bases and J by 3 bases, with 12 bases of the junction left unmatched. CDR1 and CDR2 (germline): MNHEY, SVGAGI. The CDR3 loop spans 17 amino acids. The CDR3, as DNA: TGTGCCAGCAGATCCTCCCGGGACAGGGAATTCAATCAGCCCCAGCATTTT. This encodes CASRSSRDREFNQPQHF.

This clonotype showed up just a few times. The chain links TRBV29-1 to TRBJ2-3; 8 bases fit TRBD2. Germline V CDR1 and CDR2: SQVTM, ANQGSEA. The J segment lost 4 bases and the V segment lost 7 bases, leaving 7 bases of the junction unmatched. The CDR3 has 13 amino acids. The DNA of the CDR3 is TGCAGCGCCTCCAGCGGGAGTGCAGATACGCAGTATTTT. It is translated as CSASSGSADTQYF.

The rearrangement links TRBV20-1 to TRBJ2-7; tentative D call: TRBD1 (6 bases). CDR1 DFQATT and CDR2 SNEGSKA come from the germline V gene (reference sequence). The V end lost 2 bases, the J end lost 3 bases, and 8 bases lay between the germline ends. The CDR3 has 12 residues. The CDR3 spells CSARTGLYEQYF. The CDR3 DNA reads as TGCAGTGCTAGAACAGGGCTCTACGAGCAGTACTTC.

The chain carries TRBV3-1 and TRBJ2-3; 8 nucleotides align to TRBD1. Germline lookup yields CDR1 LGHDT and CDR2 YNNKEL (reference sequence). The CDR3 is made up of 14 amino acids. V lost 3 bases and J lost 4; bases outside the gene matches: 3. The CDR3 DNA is TGTGCCAGCAGCCACCAGGGGGCTGCAGATACGCAGTATTTT. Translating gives CASSHQGAADTQYF.

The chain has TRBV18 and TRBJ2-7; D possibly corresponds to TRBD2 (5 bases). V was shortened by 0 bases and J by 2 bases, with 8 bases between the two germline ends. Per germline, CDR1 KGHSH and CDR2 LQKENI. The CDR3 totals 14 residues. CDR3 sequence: CASSPPGNPYEQYF. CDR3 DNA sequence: TGTGCCAGCTCACCACCCGGGAATCCCTACGAGCAGTACTTC.

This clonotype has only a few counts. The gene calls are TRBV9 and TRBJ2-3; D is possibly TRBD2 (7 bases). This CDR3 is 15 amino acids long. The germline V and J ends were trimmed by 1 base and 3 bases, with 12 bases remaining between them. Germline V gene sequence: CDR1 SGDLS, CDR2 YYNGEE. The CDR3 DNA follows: TGTGCCAGCAGCGTATCCGGGGGGCCTACAGATACGCAGTATTTT. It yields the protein CASSVSGGPTDTQYF.

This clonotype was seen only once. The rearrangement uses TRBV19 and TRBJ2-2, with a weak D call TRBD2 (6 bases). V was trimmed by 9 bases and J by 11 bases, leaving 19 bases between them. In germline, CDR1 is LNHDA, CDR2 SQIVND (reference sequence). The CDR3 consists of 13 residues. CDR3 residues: CASLTNGSPELFF. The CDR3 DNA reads TGTGCCAGCCTAACCAACGGGAGCCCAGAGCTGTTTTTT. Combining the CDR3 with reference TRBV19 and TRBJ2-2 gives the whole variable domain DGGITQSPKYLFRKEGQNVTLSCEQNLNHDAMYWYRQDPGQGLRLIYYSQIVNDFQKGDIAEGYSVSREKKESFPLTVTSAQKNPTAFYLCASLTNGSPELFFGEGSRLTVL.

The CDR3 sequence: CASSPMGRSSNIQYF. The CDR3, as DNA: TGTGCCAGCAGCCCTATGGGACGGTCTTCAAACATTCAGTACTTC. This chain connects TRBV6-2 or TRBV6-3 to TRBJ2-4, with D possibly being TRBD1 or TRBD2 (5 bases each). Germline CDR1 reads MNHEY; CDR2 reads SVGEGT. V shed 6 bases and J shed 6 bases, with 18 bases lying between them. The CDR3 has 15 residues.

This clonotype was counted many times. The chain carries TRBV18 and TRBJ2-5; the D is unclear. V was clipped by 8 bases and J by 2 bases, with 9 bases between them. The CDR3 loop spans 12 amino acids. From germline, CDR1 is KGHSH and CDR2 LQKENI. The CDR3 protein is CASSPAQETQYF. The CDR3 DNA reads TGTGCCAGCAGTCCAGCTCAAGAGACCCAGTACTTC.

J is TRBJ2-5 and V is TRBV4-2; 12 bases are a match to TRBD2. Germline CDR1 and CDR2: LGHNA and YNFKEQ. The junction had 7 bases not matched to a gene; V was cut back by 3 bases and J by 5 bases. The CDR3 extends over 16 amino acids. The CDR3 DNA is TGTGCCAGCAGCCAGCGCCCTAGCGGGGGGGCGGAGACCCAGTACTTC. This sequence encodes CASSQRPSGGAETQYF.

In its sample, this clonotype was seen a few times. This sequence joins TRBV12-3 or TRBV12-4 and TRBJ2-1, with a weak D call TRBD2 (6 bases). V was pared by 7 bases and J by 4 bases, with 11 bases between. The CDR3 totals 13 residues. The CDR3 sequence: CASNLGGYNEQFF. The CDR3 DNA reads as TGTGCCAGCAACTTAGGAGGGTACAATGAGCAGTTCTTC.

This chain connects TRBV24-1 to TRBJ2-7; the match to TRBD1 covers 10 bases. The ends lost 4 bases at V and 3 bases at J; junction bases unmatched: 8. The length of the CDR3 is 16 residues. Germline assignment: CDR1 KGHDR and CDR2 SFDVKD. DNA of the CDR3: TGTGCCACCAGTGACCCGGGACAGGGGAATGGCTACGAGCAGTACTTC. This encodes CATSDPGQGNGYEQYF.

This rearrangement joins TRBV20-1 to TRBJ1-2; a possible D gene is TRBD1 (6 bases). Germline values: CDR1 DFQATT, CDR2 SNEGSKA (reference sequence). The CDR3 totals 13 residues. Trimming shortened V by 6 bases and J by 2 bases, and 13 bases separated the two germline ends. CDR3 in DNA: TGCAGTGCCCAGACAGGCGAAAACTATGGCTACACCTTC. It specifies CSAQTGENYGYTF.

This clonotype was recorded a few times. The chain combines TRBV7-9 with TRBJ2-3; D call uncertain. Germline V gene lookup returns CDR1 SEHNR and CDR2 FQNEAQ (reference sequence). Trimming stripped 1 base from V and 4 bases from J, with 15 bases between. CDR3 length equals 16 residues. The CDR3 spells CASSLVEVPSADTQYF. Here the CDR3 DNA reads TGTGCCAGCAGCTTAGTTGAGGTTCCCAGCGCAGATACGCAGTATTTT.

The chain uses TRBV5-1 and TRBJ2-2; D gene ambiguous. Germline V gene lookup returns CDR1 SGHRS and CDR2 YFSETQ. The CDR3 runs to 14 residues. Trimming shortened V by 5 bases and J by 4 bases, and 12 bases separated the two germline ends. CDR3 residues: CASRYLIRTGELFF. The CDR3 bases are TGCGCCAGCAGATATCTCATTCGCACCGGGGAGCTGTTTTTT.

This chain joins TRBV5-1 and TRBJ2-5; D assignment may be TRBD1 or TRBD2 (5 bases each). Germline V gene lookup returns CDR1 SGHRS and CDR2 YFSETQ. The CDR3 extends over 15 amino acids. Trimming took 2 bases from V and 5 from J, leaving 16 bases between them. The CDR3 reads CASSLTGTPGETQYF. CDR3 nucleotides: TGCGCCAGCAGCTTAACCGGGACCCCTGGGGAGACCCAGTACTTC.

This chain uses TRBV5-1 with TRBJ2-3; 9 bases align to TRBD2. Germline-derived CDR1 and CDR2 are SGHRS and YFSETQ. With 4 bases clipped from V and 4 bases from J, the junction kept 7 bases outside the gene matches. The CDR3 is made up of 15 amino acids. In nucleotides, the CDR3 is TGCGCCAGCAGCCCGGGGACTAGCTTCTCAGATACGCAGTATTTT. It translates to CASSPGTSFSDTQYF.

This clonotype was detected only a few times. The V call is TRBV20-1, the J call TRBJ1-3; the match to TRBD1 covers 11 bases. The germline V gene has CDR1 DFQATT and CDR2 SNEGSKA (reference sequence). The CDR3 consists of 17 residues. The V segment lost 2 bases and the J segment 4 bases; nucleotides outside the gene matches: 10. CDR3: CSARKYGQGAPGNTIYF. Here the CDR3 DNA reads TGCAGTGCTAGAAAGTACGGACAGGGGGCCCCCGGAAACACCATATATTTT.

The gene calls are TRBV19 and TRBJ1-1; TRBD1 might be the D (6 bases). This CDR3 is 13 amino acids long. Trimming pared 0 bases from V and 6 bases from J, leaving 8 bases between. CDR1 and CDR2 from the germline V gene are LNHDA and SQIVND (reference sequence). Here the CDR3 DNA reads TGTGCCAGTAGTATAGACAGGGGCGCTGAAGCTTTCTTT. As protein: CASSIDRGAEAFF.

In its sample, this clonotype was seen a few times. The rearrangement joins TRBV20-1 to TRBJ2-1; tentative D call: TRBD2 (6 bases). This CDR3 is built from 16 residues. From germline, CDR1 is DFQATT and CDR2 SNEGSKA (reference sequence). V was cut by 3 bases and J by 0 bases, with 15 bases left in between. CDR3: CSARDGSPFSYNEQFF. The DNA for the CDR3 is TGCAGTGCTAGGGACGGGAGCCCCTTCTCCTACAATGAGCAGTTCTTC.

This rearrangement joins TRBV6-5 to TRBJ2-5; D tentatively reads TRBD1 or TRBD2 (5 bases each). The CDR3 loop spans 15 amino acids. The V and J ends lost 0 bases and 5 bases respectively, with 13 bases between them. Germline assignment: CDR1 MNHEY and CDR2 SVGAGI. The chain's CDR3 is CASSYSGALGETQYF. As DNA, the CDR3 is TGTGCCAGCAGTTACTCCGGGGCTTTGGGGGAGACCCAGTACTTC.

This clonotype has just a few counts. The CDR3 loop is CASSQAGSPSSYNEQFF. In DNA form, the CDR3 reads TGCGCCAGCAGCCAAGCGGGTAGCCCCAGCTCCTACAATGAGCAGTTCTTC. The chain has TRBV4-1 and TRBJ2-1; no clear D gene. This CDR3 is built from 17 residues. Germline assignment: CDR1 MGHRA and CDR2 YSYEKL. The V end lost 1 base, the J end lost 0 bases, and 13 bases lay between the germline ends.

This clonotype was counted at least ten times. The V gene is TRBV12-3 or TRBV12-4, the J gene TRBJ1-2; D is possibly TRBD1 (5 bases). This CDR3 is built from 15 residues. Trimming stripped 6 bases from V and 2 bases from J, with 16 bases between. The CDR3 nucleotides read TGTGCCAGCAGAGGATCAGGGTCGCCAAACTATGGCTACACCTTC. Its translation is CASRGSGSPNYGYTF.